This T cell receptor (beta chain) came from a study of OX40 agonist ivuxolimab in advanced cancers. Study findings and constraints: At 0.1 to 3.0 mg/kg and by week 6, CD4+ and CD8+ T cells in the blood had expanded clonally.

Of note for this clone: The antigen is undetermined.

Assay: immunoSEQ multiplex PCR; the TCRdb copy retains only in-frame clones and omits some. The sample shows around 56,000 clones, over 80% of them seen only once. Baseline was the first blood sampling point, followed by cycle 4 day 1 and cycle 7 day 1. The sample was CD4+ or CD8+ T cells sorted from blood, taken in a trial of the OX40 agonist ivuxolimab. This sequence originates from an adult with an advanced solid tumor such as melanoma, head and neck, liver or kidney cancer.

CDR3 loop: CAISESRPSGRSEQFF. The CDR3 bases are TGTGCCATCAGTGAGTCCCGGCCTAGCGGGAGAAGTGAGCAGTTCTTC. The V call is TRBV10-3, the J call TRBJ2-1; TRBD2 aligns across 10 bases. The CDR3 runs 16 residues. The ends lost 0 bases at V and 9 bases at J; junction bases unmatched: 8. Germline V lookup: CDR1 ENHRY, CDR2 SYGVKD.